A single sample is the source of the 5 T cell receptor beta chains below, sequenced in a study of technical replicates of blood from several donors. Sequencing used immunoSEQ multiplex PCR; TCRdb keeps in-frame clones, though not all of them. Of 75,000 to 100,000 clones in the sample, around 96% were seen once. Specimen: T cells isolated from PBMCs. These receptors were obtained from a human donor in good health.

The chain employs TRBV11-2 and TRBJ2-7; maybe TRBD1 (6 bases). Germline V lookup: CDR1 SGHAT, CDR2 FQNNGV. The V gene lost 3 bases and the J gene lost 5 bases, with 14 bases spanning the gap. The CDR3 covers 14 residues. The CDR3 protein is CASSFTGTGHEQYF. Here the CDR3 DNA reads TGTGCCAGCAGCTTCACAGGGACCGGCCACGAGCAGTACTTC.

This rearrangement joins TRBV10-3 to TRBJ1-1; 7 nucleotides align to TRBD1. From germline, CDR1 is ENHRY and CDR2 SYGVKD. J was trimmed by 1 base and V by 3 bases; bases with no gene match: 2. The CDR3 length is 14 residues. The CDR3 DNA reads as TGTGCCATCAGTGATAGGACAGGGAACACTGAAGCTTTCTTT. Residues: CAISDRTGNTEAFF.

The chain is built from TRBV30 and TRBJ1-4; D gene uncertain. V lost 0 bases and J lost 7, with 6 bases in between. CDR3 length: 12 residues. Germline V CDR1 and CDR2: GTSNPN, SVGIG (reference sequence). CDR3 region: CAWSVGVEKLFF. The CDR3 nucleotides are TGTGCCTGGAGTGTCGGGGTTGAAAAACTGTTTTTT.

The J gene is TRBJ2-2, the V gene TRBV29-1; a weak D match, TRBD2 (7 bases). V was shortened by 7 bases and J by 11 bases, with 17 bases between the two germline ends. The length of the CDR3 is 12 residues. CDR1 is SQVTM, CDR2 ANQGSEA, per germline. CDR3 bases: TGCAGCGCCAGGGCGGGGGCCTCCGAGCTGTTTTTT. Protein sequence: CSARAGASELFF.

The CDR3 sequence is CASSVGTDSYNEQFF. Here the CDR3 DNA reads TGTGCCAGCAGCGTAGGGACTGATTCCTACAATGAGCAGTTCTTC. This sequence joins TRBV9 and TRBJ2-1, with D possibly matching TRBD2 (5 bases). From germline, CDR1 is SGDLS and CDR2 YYNGEE. Trimming removed 0 bases from V and 1 base from J, with 8 bases in between. CDR3 length: 15 residues.